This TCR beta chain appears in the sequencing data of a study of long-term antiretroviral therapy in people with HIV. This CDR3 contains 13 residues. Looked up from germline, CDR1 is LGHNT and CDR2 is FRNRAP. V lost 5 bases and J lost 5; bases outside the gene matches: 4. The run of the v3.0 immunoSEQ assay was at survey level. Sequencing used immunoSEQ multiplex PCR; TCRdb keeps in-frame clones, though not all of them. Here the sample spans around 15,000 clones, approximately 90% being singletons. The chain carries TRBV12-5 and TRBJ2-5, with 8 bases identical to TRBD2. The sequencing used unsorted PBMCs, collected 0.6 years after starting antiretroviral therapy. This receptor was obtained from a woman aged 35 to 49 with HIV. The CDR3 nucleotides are TGTGCTAGTGGTCGTAGCGGGGTCGAGACCCAGTACTTC. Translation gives CASGRSGVETQYF.